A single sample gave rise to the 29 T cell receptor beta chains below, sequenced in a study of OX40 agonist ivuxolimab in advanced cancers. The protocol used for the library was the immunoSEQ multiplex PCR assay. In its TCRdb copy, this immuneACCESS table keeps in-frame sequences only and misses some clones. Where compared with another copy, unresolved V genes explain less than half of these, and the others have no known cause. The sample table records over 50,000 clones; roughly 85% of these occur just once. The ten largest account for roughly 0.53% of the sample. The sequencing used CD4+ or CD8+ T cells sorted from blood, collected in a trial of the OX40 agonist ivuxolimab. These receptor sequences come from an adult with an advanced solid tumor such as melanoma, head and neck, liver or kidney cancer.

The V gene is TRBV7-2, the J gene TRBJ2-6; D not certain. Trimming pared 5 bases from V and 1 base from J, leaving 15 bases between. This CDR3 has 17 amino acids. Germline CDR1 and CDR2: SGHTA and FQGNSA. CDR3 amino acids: CASSPQRWGSGANVLTF. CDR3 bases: TGTGCCAGCAGCCCGCAACGGTGGGGATCTGGGGCCAACGTCCTGACTTTC.

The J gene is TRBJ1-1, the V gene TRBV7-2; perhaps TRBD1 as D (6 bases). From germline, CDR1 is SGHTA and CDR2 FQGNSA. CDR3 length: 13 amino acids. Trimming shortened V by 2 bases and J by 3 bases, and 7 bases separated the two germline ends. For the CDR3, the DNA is TGTGCCAGCAGCTTAAGGGGGGACACTGAAGCTTTCTTT. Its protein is CASSLRGDTEAFF.

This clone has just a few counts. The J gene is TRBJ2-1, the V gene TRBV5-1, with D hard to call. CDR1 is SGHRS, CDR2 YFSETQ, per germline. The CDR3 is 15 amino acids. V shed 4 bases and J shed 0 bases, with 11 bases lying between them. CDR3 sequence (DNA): TGCGCCAGCAGCATCAGGCCTGGCTCCTACAATGAGCAGTTCTTC. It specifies CASSIRPGSYNEQFF. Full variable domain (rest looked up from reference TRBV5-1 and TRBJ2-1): KAGVTQTPRYLIKTRGQQVTLSCSPISGHRSVSWYQQTPGQGLQFLFEYFSETQRNKGNFPGRFSGRQFSNSRSEMNVSTLELGDSALYLCASSIRPGSYNEQFFGPGTRLTVL.

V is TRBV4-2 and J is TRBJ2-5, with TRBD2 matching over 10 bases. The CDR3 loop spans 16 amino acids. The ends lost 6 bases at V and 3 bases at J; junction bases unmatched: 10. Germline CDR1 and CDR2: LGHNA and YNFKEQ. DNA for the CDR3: TGTGCCAGCAGTCCCCAGAGGACTAGCGGCAAAGAGACCCAGTACTTC. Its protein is CASSPQRTSGKETQYF.

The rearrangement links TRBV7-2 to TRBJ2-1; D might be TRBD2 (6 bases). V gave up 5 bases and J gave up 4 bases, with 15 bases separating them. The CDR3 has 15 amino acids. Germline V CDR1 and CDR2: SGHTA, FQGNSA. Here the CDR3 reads CASSLSGRGYNEQFF. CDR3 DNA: TGTGCCAGCAGCCTTTCGGGCCGGGGGTACAATGAGCAGTTCTTC.

The CDR3 DNA follows: TGCAGTGCTAGGGATTTCTACGAGCAGTACTTC. It yields the protein CSARDFYEQYF. V usage is TRBV20-1 and J usage is TRBJ2-7; D ambiguous. Trimming shortened V by 3 bases and J by 3 bases, and 6 bases separated the two germline ends. CDR1 is DFQATT and CDR2 is SNEGSKA in the germline V gene (reference sequence). The CDR3 loop spans 11 amino acids.

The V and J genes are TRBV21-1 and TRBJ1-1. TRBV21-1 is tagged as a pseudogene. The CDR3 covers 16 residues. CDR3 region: CASRWLFYTIRTEAFF. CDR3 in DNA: TGTGCCAGCAGATGGTTGTTCTACACAATTCGCACTGAAGCTTTCTTT.

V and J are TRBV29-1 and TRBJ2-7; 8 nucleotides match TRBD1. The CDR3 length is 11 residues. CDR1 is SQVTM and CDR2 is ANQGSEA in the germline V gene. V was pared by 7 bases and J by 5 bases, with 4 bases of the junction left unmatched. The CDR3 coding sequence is TGCAGCGCAGGACAGGGCCACGAGCAGTACTTC. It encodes CSAGQGHEQYF.

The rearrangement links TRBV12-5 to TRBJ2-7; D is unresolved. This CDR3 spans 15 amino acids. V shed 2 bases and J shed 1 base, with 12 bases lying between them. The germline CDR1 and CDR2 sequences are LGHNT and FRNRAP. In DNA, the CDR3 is TGTGCTAGTGGTTTGAGTCCTACCGTTTCCTACGAGCAGTACTTC. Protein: CASGLSPTVSYEQYF.

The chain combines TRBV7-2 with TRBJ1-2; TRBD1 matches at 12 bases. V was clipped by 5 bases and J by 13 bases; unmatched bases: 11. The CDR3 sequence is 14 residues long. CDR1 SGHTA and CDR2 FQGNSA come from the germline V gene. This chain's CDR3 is CASSQGTGGAEATF. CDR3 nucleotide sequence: TGTGCCAGCAGCCAGGGGACAGGGGGCGCTGAGGCCACCTTC. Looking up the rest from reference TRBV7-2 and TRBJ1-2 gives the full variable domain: GAGVSQSPSNKVTEKGKDVELRCDPISGHTALYWYRQSLGQGLEFLIYFQGNSAPDKSGLPSDRFSAERTGGSVSTLTIQRTQQEDSAVYLCASSQGTGGAEATFGSGTRLTVV.

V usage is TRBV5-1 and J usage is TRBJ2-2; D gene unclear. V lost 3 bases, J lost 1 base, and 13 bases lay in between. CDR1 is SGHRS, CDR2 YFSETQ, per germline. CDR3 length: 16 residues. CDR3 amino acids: CASSSLEILNTGELFF. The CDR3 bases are TGCGCCAGCAGCTCGCTAGAAATCCTGAACACCGGGGAGCTGTTTTTT.

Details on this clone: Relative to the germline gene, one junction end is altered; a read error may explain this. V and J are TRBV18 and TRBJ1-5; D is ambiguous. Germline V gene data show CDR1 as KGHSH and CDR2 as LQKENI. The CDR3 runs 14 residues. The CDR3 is CASSLGRINQPQHF. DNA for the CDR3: TGTGCCAGCTCACTAGGACGGATCAATCAACCCCAGCATTTT.

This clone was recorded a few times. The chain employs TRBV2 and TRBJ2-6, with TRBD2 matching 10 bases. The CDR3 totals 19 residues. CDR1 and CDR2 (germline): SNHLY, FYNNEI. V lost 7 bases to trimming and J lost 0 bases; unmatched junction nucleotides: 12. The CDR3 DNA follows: TGTGCCAGCACCCAGGGGAGCGGGAGGGATTACTCTGGGGCCAACGTCCTGACTTTC. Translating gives CASTQGSGRDYSGANVLTF.

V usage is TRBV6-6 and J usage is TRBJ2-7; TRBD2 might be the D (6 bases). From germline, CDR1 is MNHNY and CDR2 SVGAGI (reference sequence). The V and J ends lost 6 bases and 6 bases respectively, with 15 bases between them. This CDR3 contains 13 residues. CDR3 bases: TGTGCCAGCAGACGCGGAGGGCCGAGCGAGCAGTACTTC. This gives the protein CASRRGGPSEQYF.

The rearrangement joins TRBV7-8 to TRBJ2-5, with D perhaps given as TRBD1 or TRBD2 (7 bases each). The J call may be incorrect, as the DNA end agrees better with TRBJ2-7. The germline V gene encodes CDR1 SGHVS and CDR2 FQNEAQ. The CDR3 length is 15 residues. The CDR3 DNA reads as TGTGCCAGCAGCCCGAGGGGAGGGGGCGTCAGCGAGCAGTACTTC. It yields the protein CASSPRGGGVSEQYF.

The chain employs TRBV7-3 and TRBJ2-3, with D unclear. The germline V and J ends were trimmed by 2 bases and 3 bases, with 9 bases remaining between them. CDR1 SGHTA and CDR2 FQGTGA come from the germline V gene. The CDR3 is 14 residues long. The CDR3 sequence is CASSLSEQTDTQYF. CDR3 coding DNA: TGTGCCAGCAGCTTATCGGAACAGACAGATACGCAGTATTTT.

In DNA, the CDR3 is TGTGCCAGCAGTTTGCAGGGAGGCACAGATACGCAGTATTTT. Translated, it gives CASSLQGGTDTQYF. The chain joins TRBV2 to TRBJ2-3; D is possibly TRBD1 or TRBD2 (5 bases each). The germline CDR1 and CDR2 sequences are SNHLY and FYNNEI. V lost 5 bases and J 1 base, leaving 10 bases between the germline ends. The length of the CDR3 is 14 residues. The variable domain in full, completed from reference TRBV2 and TRBJ2-3, reads EPEVTQTPSHQVTQMGQEVILRCVPISNHLYFYWYRQILGQKVEFLVSFYNNEISEKSEIFDDQFSVERPDGSNFTLKIRSTKLEDSAMYFCASSLQGGTDTQYFGPGTRLTVL.

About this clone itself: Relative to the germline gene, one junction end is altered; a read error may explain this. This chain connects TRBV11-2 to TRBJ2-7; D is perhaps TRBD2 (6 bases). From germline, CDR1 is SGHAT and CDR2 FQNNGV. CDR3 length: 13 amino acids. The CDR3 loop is CASSLASAGTGLF. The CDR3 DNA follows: TGTGCCAGCAGCTTAGCTTCCGCGGGGACTGGTCTCTTC. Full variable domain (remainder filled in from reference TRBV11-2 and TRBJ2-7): EAGVAQSPRYKIIEKRQSVAFWCNPISGHATLYWYQQILGQGPKLLIQFQNNGVVDDSQLPKDRFSAERLKGVDSTLKIQPAKLEDSAVYLCASSLASAGTGLFGPGTRLTVT.

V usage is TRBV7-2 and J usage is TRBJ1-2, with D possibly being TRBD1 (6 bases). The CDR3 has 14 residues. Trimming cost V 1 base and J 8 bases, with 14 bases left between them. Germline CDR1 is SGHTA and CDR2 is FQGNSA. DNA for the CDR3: TGTGCCAGCAGCTTAGGGCTGGGGGCGTCAGGCTACACCTTC. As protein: CASSLGLGASGYTF.

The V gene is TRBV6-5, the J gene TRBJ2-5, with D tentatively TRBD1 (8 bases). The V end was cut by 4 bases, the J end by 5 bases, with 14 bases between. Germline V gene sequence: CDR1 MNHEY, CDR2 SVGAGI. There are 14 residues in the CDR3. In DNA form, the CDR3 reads TGTGCCAGCAGTTCAGGACAGGGAGGGGAGACCCAGTACTTC. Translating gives CASSSGQGGETQYF.

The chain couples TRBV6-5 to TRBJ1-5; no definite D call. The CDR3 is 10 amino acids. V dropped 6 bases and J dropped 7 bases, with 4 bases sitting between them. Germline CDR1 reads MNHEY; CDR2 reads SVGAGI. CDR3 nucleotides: TGTGCCAGCAGACGGCAGCCCCAGCATTTT. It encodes CASRRQPQHF.

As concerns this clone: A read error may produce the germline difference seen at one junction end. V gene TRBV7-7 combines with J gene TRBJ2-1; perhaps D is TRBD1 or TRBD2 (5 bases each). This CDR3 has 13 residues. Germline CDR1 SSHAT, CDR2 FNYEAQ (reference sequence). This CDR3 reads CASSSGTNNEQFF. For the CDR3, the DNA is TGTGCTAGCAGCTCCGGGACGAACAATGAGCAGTTCTTC.

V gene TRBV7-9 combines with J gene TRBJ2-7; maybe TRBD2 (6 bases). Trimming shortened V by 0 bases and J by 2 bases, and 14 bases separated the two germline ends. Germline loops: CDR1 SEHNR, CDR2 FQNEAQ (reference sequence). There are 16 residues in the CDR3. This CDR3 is CASSLAWDSGAYEQYF. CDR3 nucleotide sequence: TGTGCCAGCAGCTTAGCGTGGGATAGCGGAGCCTACGAGCAGTACTTC.

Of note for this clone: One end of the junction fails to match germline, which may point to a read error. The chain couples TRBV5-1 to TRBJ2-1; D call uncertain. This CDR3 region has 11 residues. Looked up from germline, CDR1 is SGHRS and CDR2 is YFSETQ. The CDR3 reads CASSLSGEQFF. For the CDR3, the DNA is TGTGCCAGCAGCTTGTCCGGGGAGCAGTTCTTC.

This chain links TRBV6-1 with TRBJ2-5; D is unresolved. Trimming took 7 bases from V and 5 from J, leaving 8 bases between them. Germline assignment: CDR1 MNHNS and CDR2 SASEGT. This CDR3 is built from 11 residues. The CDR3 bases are TGTGCCAGCACCCAAGGGGAGACCCAGTACTTC. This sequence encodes CASTQGETQYF.

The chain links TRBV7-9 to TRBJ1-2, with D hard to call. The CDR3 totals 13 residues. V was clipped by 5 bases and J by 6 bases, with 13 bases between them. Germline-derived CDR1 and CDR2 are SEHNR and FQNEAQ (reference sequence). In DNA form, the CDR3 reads TGTGCCAGCAGCCCTCGGGCGGGAAATGGCTACACCTTC. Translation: CASSPRAGNGYTF. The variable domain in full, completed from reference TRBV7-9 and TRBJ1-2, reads DTGVSQNPRHKITKRGQNVTFRCDPISEHNRLYWYRQTLGQGPEFLTYFQNEAQLEKSRLLSDRFSAERPKGSFSTLEIQRTEQGDSAMYLCASSPRAGNGYTFGSGTRLTVV.

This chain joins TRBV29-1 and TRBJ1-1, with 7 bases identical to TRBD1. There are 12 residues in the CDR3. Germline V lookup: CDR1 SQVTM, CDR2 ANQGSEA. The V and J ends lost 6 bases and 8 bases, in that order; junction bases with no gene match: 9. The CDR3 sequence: CSVATPGQEAFF. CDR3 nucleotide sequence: TGCAGCGTCGCTACCCCGGGACAGGAAGCTTTCTTT.

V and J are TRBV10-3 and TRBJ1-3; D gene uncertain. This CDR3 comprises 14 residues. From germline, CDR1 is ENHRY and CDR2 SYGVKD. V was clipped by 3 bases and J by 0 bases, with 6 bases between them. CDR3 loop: CAISDRSSGNTIYF. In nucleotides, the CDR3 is TGTGCCATCAGTGACAGGAGCTCTGGAAACACCATATATTTT.

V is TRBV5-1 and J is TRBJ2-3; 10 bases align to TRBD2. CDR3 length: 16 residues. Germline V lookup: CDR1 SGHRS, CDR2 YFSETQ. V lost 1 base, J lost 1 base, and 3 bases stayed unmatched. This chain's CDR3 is CASSLKGTSGTDTQYF. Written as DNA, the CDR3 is TGCGCCAGCAGCTTGAAAGGGACTAGCGGCACAGATACGCAGTATTTT.